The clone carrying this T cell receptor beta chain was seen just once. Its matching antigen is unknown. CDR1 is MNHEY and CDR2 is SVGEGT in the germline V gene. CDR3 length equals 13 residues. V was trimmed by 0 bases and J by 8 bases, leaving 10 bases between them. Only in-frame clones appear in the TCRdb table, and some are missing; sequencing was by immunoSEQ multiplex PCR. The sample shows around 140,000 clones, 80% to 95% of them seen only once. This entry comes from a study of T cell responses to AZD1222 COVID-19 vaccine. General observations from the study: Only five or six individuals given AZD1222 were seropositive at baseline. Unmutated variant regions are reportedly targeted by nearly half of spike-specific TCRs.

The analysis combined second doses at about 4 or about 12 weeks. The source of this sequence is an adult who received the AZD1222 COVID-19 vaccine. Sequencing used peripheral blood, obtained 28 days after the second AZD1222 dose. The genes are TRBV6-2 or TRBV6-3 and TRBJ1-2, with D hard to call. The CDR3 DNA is TGTGCCAGCAGTTACTCGAGGCGGGAAGGCTACACCTTC. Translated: CASSYSRREGYTF.